Below are 26 T cell receptor beta chains sequenced from a single sample in a study of blood T cell repertoires in COVID-19. The assay was immunoSEQ multiplex PCR, and TCRdb's table has in-frame clones only and misses some. Among 250,000 to 300,000 clones, roughly nine tenths were seen once, and the ten largest hold roughly 2%. Sequencing was carried out using peripheral blood. These TCRs come from a woman aged 45-65 years who had recovered from COVID-19.

The chain couples TRBV28 to TRBJ1-3, with a possible D match to TRBD1 (5 bases). V lost 2 bases and J 4 bases, leaving 12 bases between the germline ends. This CDR3 has 15 amino acids. Germline V gene sequence: CDR1 MDHEN, CDR2 SYDVKM. Written as DNA, the CDR3 is TGTGCCAGCAGTTTACTCCAGGGTATCGGAAACACCATATATTTT. Amino acids: CASSLLQGIGNTIYF.

The V and J genes are TRBV14 and TRBJ2-5; no definite D call. V lost 1 base, J lost 1 base, and 16 bases lay in between. The germline gives CDR1 SGHDN, CDR2 FVKESK. This CDR3 comprises 17 residues. In DNA, the CDR3 is TGTGCCAGCAGCCAAGGGTCCAGAACCCAGGTCCAAGAGACCCAGTACTTC. Its protein product is CASSQGSRTQVQETQYF.

In its sample, this clone was seen once. The V call is TRBV9, the J call TRBJ2-5, with a tentative D call TRBD2 (5 bases). The CDR3 loop spans 16 amino acids. CDR1 and CDR2 (germline): SGDLS, YYNGEE. Trimming removed 0 bases at V and 2 bases at J, with 14 bases between. This CDR3 reads CASSVDRGNLQETQYF. DNA for the CDR3: TGTGCCAGCAGCGTAGACCGGGGAAACCTTCAAGAGACCCAGTACTTC.

This chain uses TRBV5-8 with TRBJ2-7; D call uncertain. CDR1 is SGHTS and CDR2 is YDEGEE in the germline V gene. Trimming shortened V by 0 bases and J by 2 bases, and 6 bases separated the two germline ends. The CDR3 runs 13 residues. CDR3 DNA: TGTGCCAGCAGCTTGGATAGAACCTACGAGCAGTACTTC. Translation gives CASSLDRTYEQYF.

The rearrangement joins TRBV2 to TRBJ2-7; 10 nucleotides agree with TRBD2. Per germline, CDR1 SNHLY and CDR2 FYNNEI. J lost 4 bases, V lost 0 bases, and 12 bases had no gene match. The CDR3 is made up of 18 amino acids. This CDR3 is CASSEAPSGGTFRYEQYF. CDR3 in DNA: TGTGCCAGCAGTGAAGCACCTAGCGGGGGCACTTTTAGGTACGAGCAGTACTTC.

The chain couples TRBV4-2 to TRBJ2-4, with D maybe TRBD1 (6 bases). The CDR3 is made up of 15 amino acids. Trimming removed 0 bases from V and 8 bases from J, with 14 bases in between. Germline-derived CDR1 and CDR2 are LGHNA and YNFKEQ. CDR3 residues: CASSQDLRTVDIQYF. The CDR3 coding sequence is TGTGCCAGCAGCCAAGACCTTCGGACAGTCGACATTCAGTACTTC.

This chain connects TRBV30 to TRBJ1-1, with TRBD1 matching 7 bases. The CDR3 length is 13 residues. J was trimmed by 6 bases and V by 4 bases; bases with no gene match: 8. In germline, CDR1 is GTSNPN, CDR2 SVGIG (reference sequence). This CDR3 is CAWNRGLDPEAFF. As DNA, the CDR3 is TGTGCCTGGAACAGGGGTCTCGATCCTGAAGCTTTCTTT. Filled out from reference TRBV30 and TRBJ1-1, the complete variable domain reads SQTIHQWPATLVQPVGSPLSLECTVEGTSNPNLYWYRQAAGRGLQLLFYSVGIGQISSEVPQNLSASRPQDRQFILSSKKLLLSDSGFYLCAWNRGLDPEAFFGQGTRLTVV.

A few counts support this clone. This chain joins TRBV6-2 or TRBV6-3 and TRBJ2-5, with 10 bases fitting TRBD1. The length of the CDR3 is 15 residues. CDR1 and CDR2 from the germline V gene are MNHEY and SVGEGT. Trimming took 5 bases from V and 3 from J; bases not matched to a gene: 6. The CDR3 loop reads CASSGTGARKETQYF. CDR3 bases: TGTGCCAGCAGTGGGACAGGGGCTCGGAAAGAGACCCAGTACTTC.

The V and J genes are TRBV6-2 or TRBV6-3 and TRBJ2-1, with 7 bases matching TRBD2. Germline lookup yields CDR1 MNHEY and CDR2 SVGEGT. The CDR3 covers 17 residues. Trimming cost V 5 bases and J 0 bases; bases outside gene matches: 10. The CDR3 protein is CASSLRTRGSSYNEQFF. CDR3 sequence (DNA): TGTGCCAGCAGTCTTCGGACTAGGGGAAGCTCCTACAATGAGCAGTTCTTC.

The chain uses TRBV21-1 and TRBJ2-1; the table's TRBD2 call for D was not verified on the DNA. TRBV21-1 constitutes a pseudogene. CDR3 length equals 19 residues. CDR3: CASSIPRGGLPYSYNEQFF. The DNA for the CDR3 is TGTGCCAGCAGCATCCCGAGGGGTGGACTACCCTACTCCTACAATGAGCAGTTCTTC.

This clone was observed once. The V and J genes are TRBV15 and TRBJ2-6; possible D gene TRBD1, 5 bases. V was cut by 2 bases and J by 0 bases, with 11 bases left in between. This CDR3 has 17 amino acids. The germline V gene encodes CDR1 LNHNV and CDR2 YYDKDF (reference sequence). The CDR3 DNA is TGTGCCACCAGCAGACACAGGAGAAACTCTGGGGCCAACGTCCTGACTTTC. This sequence encodes CATSRHRRNSGANVLTF. Full variable domain (rest looked up from reference TRBV15 and TRBJ2-6): DAMVIQNPRYQVTQFGKPVTLSCSQTLNHNVMYWYQQKSSQAPKLLFHYYDKDFNNEADTPDNFQSRRPNTSFCFLDIRSPGLGDTAMYLCATSRHRRNSGANVLTFGAGSRLTVL.

This clone appeared a single time. V is TRBV7-2 and J is TRBJ1-1; 8 bases map to TRBD1. Trimming removed 6 bases from V and 4 bases from J; junction bases left unmatched: 7. Germline-derived CDR1 and CDR2 are SGHTA and FQGNSA. CDR3 length: 14 amino acids. This chain's CDR3 is CASRLTGASTEAFF. The CDR3 nucleotides are TGTGCCAGCAGACTGACAGGGGCGAGCACTGAAGCTTTCTTT.

This clone was seen a single time. This chain connects TRBV2 to TRBJ2-1, with D perhaps TRBD1 (5 bases). Trimming stripped 6 bases from V and 5 bases from J, with 14 bases between. The CDR3 runs 14 residues. Germline CDR1 is SNHLY and CDR2 is FYNNEI. The CDR3 loop is CASSTGALNNEQFF. The DNA for the CDR3 is TGTGCCAGCAGCACAGGCGCACTTAACAATGAGCAGTTCTTC.

V is TRBV28 and J is TRBJ2-7; possibly TRBD2 for D (5 bases). Germline V gene data show CDR1 as MDHEN and CDR2 as SYDVKM. This CDR3 comprises 14 residues. Trimming left V 2 bases short and J 5 bases short, with 13 bases between. The CDR3 sequence is CASSLARGAHEQYF. The CDR3 DNA sequence: TGTGCCAGCAGTTTAGCACGGGGAGCCCACGAGCAGTACTTC. The full variable domain, its missing parts supplied by reference TRBV28 and TRBJ2-7, is DVKVTQSSRYLVKRTGEKVFLECVQDMDHENMFWYRQDPGLGLRLIYFSYDVKMKEKGDIPEGYSVSREKKERFSLILESASTNQTSMYLCASSLARGAHEQYFGPGTRLTVT.

The chain recombines TRBV4-3 with TRBJ2-1; unclear D gene. Germline assignment: CDR1 LGHNA and CDR2 YSLEER. Trimming stripped 4 bases from V and 3 bases from J, with 10 bases between. The CDR3 is 14 amino acids. CDR3 protein: CASSRQTVYNEQFF. The CDR3 DNA sequence: TGCGCCAGCAGCCGGCAGACTGTCTACAATGAGCAGTTCTTC.

The rearrangement uses TRBV12-5 and TRBJ2-5; 7 bases align to TRBD2. CDR3 size: 14 residues. Looked up from germline, CDR1 is LGHNT and CDR2 is FRNRAP. The trim removed 4 bases at V and 3 bases at J, leaving 5 bases unmatched. The CDR3 DNA reads as TGTGCTAGTGGTTCTGGGACTATAGAAGAGACCCAGTACTTC. Translation: CASGSGTIEETQYF.

V is TRBV13 and J is TRBJ2-7; D call uncertain. The CDR3 sequence is 14 residues long. Germline lookup yields CDR1 PRHDT and CDR2 FYEKMQ (reference sequence). V was trimmed by 2 bases and J by 0 bases, leaving 8 bases between them. CDR3 sequence (DNA): TGTGCCAGCAGCTTATACGAGCTCTCCTACGAGCAGTACTTC. It translates to CASSLYELSYEQYF.

The gene calls are TRBV5-5 and TRBJ1-2, with 7 bases aligning to TRBD1. The CDR3 is 14 residues long. CDR1 is SGHKS, CDR2 YYEKEE, per germline (reference sequence). The junction had 5 bases not matched to a gene; V was cut back by 4 bases and J by 2 bases. The CDR3 reads CASSISTGNYGYTF. The CDR3 DNA is TGTGCCAGCAGCATTTCGACAGGGAACTATGGCTACACCTTC.

This clone was detected once. The rearrangement links TRBV19 to TRBJ2-1; 9 nucleotides align to TRBD2. V lost 5 bases, J lost 0 bases, and 11 bases stayed unmatched. Germline V lookup: CDR1 LNHDA, CDR2 SQIVND (reference sequence). This CDR3 has 18 amino acids. The CDR3 DNA follows: TGTGCCAGTAGTCCGACGGGACTAGCCGAAAGCTCCTACAATGAGCAGTTCTTC. Its translation: CASSPTGLAESSYNEQFF.

This rearrangement joins TRBV28 to TRBJ2-7; a possible D gene is TRBD1 (6 bases). The CDR3 is made up of 14 amino acids. Trimming left V 8 bases short and J 2 bases short, with 16 bases between. The germline V gene has CDR1 MDHEN and CDR2 SYDVKM. CDR3 nucleotide sequence: TGTGCCAGCGGTTATCAGGGGCAAGCCTACGAGCAGTACTTC. It translates to CASGYQGQAYEQYF.

The CDR3, as DNA: TGTGCCACCAGTGGCCCAACAACCAGGGACAGTTCCTCTGGAAACACCATATATTTT. It translates to CATSGPTTRDSSSGNTIYF. The chain is built from TRBV24-1 and TRBJ1-3; 7 bases fit TRBD1. The CDR3 is made up of 19 amino acids. The V gene end was trimmed by 5 bases and the J gene end by 0 bases; junction bases not matched to a gene: 15. Per the germline V gene, CDR1 is KGHDR and CDR2 is SFDVKD.

The chain recombines TRBV5-6 with TRBJ2-4; 7 nucleotides line up with TRBD1. This CDR3 has 14 residues. V shed 4 bases, J shed 2 bases, and the junction held 3 bases outside the gene matches. Germline lookup yields CDR1 SGHDT and CDR2 YYEEEE. CDR3 bases: TGTGCCAGCAGCGTCAGGGGGACCAAAAACATTCAGTACTTC. Translating it yields CASSVRGTKNIQYF.

The V gene is TRBV7-2, the J gene TRBJ1-2; 10 nucleotides agree with TRBD1. This CDR3 is built from 15 residues. Germline V lookup: CDR1 SGHTA, CDR2 FQGNSA. V gave up 5 bases and J gave up 2 bases; unmatched junction bases: 5. CDR3 in DNA: TGTGCCAGCAGCCGGGGGACAGGGGTAAACTATGGCTACACCTTC. Translated: CASSRGTGVNYGYTF.

This rearrangement joins TRBV3-1 (or the pseudogene TRBV3-2) to TRBJ2-4, with 10 nucleotides matching TRBD1. CDR3 length: 14 amino acids. Trimming cost V 5 bases and J 6 bases; bases outside gene matches: 4. The germline gives CDR1 LGHDT, CDR2 YNNKEL (reference sequence). The CDR3 DNA follows: TGTGCCAGCAGCACTTGGGACAGGGGAAACATTCAGTACTTC. Translation gives CASSTWDRGNIQYF.

The chain recombines TRBV10-3 with TRBJ2-3; a possible D gene is TRBD2 (6 bases). Germline V gives CDR1 ENHRY, CDR2 SYGVKD. V lost 3 bases and J lost 2, with 27 bases in between. The CDR3 spans 20 residues. CDR3 bases: TGTGCCATCAGTGATCCGGGACTGTCAGGCGAAACGGAAATCACAGATACGCAGTATTTT. This encodes CAISDPGLSGETEITDTQYF.

The chain's CDR3 is CASSQGGTGNTEAFF. CDR3 nucleotide sequence: TGCGCCAGCAGCCAAGGCGGGACAGGGAACACTGAAGCTTTCTTT. V gene TRBV4-3 combines with J gene TRBJ1-1, with TRBD1 matching over 8 bases. The CDR3 has 15 residues. V trimming: 1 base; J trimming: 1 base; junction bases outside the gene matches: 2. Germline CDR1 is LGHNA and CDR2 is YSLEER.